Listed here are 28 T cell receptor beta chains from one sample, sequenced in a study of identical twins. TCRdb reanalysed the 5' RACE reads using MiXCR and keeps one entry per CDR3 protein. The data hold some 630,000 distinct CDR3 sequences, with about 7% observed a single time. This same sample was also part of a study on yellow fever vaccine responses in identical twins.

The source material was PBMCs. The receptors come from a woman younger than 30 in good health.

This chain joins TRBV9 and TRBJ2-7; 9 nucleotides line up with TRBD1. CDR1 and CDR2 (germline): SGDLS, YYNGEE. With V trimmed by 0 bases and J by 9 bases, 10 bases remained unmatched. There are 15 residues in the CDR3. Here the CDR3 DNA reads TGTGCCAGCAGCGTAGGGACAGGGGACCCTTCGGGGCAGTACTTC. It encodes CASSVGTGDPSGQYF. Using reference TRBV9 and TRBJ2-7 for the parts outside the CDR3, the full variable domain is DSGVTQTPKHLITATGQRVTLRCSPRSGDLSVYWYQQSLDQGLQFLIQYYNGEERAKGNILERFSAQQFPDLHSELNLSSLELGDSALYFCASSVGTGDPSGQYFGPGTRLTVT.

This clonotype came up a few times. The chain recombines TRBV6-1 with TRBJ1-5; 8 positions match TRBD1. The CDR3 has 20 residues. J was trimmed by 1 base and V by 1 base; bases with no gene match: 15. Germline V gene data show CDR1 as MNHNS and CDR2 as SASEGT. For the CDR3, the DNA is TGTGCCAGCAGTGAAGTCATGGGACAGGACCCCCCCGGGAGCAATCAGCCCCAGCATTTT. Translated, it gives CASSEVMGQDPPGSNQPQHF.

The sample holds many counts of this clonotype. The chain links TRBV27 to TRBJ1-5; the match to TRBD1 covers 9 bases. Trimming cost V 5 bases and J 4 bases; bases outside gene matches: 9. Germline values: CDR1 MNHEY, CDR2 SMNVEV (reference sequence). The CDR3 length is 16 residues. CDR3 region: CASSRTGAAINQPQHF. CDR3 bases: TGTGCCAGCAGTCGGACAGGGGCCGCTATTAATCAGCCCCAGCATTTT.

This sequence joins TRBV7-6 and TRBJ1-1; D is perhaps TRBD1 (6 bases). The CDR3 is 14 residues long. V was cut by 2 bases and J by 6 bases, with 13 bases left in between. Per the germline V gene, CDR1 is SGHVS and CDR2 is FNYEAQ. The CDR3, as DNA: TGTGCCAGCAGCTTAAACGTTAGGGGGTCTGAAGCTTTCTTT. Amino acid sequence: CASSLNVRGSEAFF.

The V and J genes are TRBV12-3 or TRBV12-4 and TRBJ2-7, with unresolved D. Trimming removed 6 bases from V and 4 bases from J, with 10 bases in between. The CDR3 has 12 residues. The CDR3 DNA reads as TGTGCCAGCAGCATAACCTGGTACGAGCAGTACTTC. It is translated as CASSITWYEQYF.

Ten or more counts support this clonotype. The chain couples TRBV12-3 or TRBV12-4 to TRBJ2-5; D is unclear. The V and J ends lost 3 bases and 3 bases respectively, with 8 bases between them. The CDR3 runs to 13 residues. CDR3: CASSFNPKETQYF. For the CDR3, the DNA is TGTGCCAGCAGTTTTAATCCAAAAGAGACCCAGTACTTC.

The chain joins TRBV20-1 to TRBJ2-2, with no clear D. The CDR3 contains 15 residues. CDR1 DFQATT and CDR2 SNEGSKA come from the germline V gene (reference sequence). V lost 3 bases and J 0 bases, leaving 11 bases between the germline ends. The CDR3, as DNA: TGCAGTGCTAGTACGGCTTCCTCGAACACCGGGGAGCTGTTTTTT. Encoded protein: CSASTASSNTGELFF.

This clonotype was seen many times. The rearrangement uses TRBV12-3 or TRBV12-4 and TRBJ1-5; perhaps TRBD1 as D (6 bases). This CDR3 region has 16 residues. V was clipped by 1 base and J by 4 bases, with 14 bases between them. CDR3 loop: CASSLVGQGTNQPQHF. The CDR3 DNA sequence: TGTGCCAGCAGTTTAGTCGGGCAGGGGACAAATCAGCCCCAGCATTTT.

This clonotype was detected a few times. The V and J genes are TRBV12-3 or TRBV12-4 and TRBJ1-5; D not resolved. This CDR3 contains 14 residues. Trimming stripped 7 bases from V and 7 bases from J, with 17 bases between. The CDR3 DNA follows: TGTGCCAGCACCCACGACGGTTTGGGGCAGCCCCAGCATTTT. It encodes CASTHDGLGQPQHF.

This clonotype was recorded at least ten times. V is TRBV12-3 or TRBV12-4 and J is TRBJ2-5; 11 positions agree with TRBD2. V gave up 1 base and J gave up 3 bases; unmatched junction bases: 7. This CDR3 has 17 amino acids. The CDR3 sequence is CASSLGAGLAAKETQYF. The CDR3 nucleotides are TGTGCCAGCAGTTTAGGGGCGGGACTAGCGGCTAAAGAGACCCAGTACTTC.

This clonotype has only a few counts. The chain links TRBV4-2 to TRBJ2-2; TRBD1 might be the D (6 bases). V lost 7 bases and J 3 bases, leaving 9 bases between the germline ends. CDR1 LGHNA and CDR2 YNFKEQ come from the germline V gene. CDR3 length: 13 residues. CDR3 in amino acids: CASKWTDTGELFF. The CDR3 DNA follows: TGTGCCAGCAAATGGACAGACACCGGGGAGCTGTTTTTT.

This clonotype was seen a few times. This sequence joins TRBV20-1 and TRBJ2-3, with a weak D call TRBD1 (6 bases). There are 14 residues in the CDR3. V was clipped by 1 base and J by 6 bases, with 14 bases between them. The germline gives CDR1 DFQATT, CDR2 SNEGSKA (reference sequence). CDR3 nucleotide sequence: TGCAGTGCTAGAGTTGCAGGGGTTACCGATACGCAGTATTTT. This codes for CSARVAGVTDTQYF.

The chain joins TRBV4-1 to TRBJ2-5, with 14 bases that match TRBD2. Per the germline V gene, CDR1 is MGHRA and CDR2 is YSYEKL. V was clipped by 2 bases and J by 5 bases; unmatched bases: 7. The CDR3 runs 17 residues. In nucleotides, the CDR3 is TGCGCCAGCAGCCAATTCAGACTAGCGGGAGGGGGGGAGACCCAGTACTTC. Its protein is CASSQFRLAGGGETQYF.

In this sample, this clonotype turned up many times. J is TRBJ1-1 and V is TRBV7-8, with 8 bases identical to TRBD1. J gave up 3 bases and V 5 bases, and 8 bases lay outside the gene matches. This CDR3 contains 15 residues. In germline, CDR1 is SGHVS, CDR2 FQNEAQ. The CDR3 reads CASSARQGRYTEAFF. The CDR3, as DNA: TGTGCCAGCAGCGCCAGACAGGGGCGGTACACTGAAGCTTTCTTT.

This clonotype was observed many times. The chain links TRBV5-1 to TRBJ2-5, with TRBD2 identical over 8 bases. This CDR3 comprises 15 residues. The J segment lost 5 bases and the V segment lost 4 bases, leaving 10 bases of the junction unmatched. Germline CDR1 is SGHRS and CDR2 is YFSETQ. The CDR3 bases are TGCGCCAGCAGCCTGGGACTAGTTTCCGCCGAGACCCAGTACTTC. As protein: CASSLGLVSAETQYF.

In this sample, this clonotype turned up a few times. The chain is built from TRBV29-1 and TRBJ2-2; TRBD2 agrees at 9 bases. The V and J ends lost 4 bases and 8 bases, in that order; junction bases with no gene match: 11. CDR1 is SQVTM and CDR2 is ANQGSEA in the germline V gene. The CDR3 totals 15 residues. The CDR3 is CSVGLAGYGPGELFF. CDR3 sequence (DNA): TGCAGCGTTGGTCTAGCGGGATACGGTCCGGGGGAGCTGTTTTTT.

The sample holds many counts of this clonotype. The CDR3 here is CAIMMGGSYNEQFF. The DNA for the CDR3 is TGTGCCATCATGATGGGGGGCTCCTACAATGAGCAGTTCTTC. V and J are TRBV10-3 and TRBJ2-1; D might be TRBD2 (6 bases). CDR3 length: 14 amino acids. CDR1 is ENHRY and CDR2 is SYGVKD in the germline V gene. The V and J ends lost 7 bases and 0 bases respectively, with 10 bases between them.

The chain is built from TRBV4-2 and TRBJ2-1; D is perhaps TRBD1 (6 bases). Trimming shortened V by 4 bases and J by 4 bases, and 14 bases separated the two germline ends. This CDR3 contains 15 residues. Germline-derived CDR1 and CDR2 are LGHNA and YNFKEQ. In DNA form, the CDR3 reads TGTGCCAGCAGCCCCCGGGACACCCTATACAATGAGCAGTTCTTC. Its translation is CASSPRDTLYNEQFF.

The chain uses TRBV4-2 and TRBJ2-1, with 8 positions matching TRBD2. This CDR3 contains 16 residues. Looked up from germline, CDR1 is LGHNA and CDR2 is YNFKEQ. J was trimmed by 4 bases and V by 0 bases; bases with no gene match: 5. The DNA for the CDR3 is TGTGCCAGCAGCCAAGAAGCGGGAGATCATTACAATGAGCAGTTCTTC. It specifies CASSQEAGDHYNEQFF.

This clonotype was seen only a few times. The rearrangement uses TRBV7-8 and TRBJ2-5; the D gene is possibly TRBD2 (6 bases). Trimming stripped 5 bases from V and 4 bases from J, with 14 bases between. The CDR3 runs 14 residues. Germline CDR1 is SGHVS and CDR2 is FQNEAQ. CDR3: CASSRHLGLETQYF. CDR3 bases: TGTGCCAGCAGCCGACACCTGGGACTAGAGACCCAGTACTTC. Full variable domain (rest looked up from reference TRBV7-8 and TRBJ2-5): GAGVSQSPRYKVAKRGQDVALRCDPISGHVSLFWYQQALGQGPEFLTYFQNEAQLDKSGLPSDRFFAERPEGSVSTLKIQRTQQEDSAVYLCASSRHLGLETQYFGPGTRLLVL.

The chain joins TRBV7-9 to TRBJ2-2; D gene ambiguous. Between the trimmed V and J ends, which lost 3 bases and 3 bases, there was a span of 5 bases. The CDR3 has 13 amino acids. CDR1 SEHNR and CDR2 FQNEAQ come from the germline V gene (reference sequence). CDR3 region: CASSFIYTGELFF. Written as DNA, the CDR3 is TGTGCCAGCAGCTTCATTTACACCGGGGAGCTGTTTTTT. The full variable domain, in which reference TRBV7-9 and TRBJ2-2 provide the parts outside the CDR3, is DTGVSQNPRHKITKRGQNVTFRCDPISEHNRLYWYRQTLGQGPEFLTYFQNEAQLEKSRLLSDRFSAERPKGSFSTLEIQRTEQGDSAMYLCASSFIYTGELFFGEGSRLTVL.

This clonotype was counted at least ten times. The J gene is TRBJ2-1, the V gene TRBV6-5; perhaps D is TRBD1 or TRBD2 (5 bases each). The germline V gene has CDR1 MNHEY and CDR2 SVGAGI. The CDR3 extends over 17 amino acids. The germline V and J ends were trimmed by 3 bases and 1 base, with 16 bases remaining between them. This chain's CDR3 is CASSYTSRGLSYNEQFF. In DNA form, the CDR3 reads TGTGCCAGCAGTTATACTTCCCGGGGCTTGTCCTACAATGAGCAGTTCTTC.

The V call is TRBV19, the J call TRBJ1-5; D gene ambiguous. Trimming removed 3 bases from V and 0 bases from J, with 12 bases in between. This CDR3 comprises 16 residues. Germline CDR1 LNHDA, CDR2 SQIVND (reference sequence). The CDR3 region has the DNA TGTGCCAGTAGTATTCTCCAGCAGTCTAGCAATCAGCCCCAGCATTTT. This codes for CASSILQQSSNQPQHF.

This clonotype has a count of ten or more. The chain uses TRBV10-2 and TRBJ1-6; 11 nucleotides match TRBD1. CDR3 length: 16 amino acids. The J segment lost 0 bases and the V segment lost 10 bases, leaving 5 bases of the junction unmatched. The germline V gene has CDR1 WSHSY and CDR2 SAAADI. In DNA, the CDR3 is TGCGCCACTGGACAGGGGGCATCCTCCTATAATTCACCCCTCCACTTT. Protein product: CATGQGASSYNSPLHF.

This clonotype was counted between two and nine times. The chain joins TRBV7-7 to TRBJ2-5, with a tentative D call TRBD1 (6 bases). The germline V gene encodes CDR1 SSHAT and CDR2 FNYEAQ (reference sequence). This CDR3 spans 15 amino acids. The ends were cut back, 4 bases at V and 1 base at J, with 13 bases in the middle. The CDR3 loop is CASSSTQGFQETQYF. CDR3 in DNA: TGTGCCAGCAGCTCAACACAGGGATTCCAAGAGACCCAGTACTTC.

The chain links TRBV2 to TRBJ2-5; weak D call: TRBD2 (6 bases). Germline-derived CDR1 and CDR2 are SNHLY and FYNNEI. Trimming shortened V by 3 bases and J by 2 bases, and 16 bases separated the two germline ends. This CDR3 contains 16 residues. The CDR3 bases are TGTGCCAGCAGTGAGGTGGCGGGGTGGGGTCAAGAGACCCAGTACTTC. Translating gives CASSEVAGWGQETQYF.

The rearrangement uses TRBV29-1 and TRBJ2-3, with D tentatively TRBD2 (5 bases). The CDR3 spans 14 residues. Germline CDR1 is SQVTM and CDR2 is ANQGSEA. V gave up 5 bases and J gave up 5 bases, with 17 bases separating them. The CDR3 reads CSVLSWESVDTQYF. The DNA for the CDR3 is TGCAGCGTTTTGTCGTGGGAGTCTGTAGATACGCAGTATTTT.

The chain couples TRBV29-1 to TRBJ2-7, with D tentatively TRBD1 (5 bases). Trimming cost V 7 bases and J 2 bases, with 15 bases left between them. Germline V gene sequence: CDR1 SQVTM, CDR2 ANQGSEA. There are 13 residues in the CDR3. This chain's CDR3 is CSAESGPAYEQYF. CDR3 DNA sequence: TGCAGCGCGGAGTCAGGGCCTGCCTACGAGCAGTACTTC.